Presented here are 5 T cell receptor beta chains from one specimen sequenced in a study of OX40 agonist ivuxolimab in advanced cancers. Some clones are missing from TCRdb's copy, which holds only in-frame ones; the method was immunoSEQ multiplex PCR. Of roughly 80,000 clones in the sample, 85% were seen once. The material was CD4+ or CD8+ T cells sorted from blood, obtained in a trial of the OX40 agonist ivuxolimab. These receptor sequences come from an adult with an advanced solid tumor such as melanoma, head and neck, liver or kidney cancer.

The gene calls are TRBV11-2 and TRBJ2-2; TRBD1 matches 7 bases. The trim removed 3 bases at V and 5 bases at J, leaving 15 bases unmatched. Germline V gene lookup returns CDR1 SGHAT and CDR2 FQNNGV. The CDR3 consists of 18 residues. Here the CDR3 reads CASSFYNRGSGRTGELFF. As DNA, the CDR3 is TGTGCCAGCAGCTTTTATAACAGGGGAAGTGGTAGAACCGGGGAGCTGTTTTTT.

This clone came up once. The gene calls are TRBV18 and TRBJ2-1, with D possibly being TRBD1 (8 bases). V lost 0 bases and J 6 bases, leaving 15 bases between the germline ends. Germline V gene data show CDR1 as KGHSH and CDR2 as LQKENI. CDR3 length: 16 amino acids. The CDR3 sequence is CASSPPNRGGPNEQFF. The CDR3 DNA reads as TGTGCCAGCTCACCACCGAACAGGGGGGGCCCCAATGAGCAGTTCTTC.

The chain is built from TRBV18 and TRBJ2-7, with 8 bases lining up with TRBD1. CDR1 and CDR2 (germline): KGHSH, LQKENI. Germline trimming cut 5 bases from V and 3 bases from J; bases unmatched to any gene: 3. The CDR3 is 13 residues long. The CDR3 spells CASSAGQDYEQYF. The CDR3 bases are TGTGCCAGCTCAGCGGGACAGGACTACGAGCAGTACTTC. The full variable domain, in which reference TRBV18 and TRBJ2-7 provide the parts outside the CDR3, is NAGVMQNPRHLVRRRGQEARLRCSPMKGHSHVYWYRQLPEEGLKFMVYLQKENIIDESGMPKERFSAEFPKEGPSILRIQQVVRGDSAAYFCASSAGQDYEQYFGPGTRLTVT.

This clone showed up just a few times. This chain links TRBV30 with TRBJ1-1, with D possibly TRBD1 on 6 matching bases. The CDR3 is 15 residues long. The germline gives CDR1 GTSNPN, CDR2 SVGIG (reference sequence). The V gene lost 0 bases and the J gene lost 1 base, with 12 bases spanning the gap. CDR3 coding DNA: TGTGCCTGGAGTGTACTTGGGGGCCCGAACACTGAAGCTTTCTTT. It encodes CAWSVLGGPNTEAFF.

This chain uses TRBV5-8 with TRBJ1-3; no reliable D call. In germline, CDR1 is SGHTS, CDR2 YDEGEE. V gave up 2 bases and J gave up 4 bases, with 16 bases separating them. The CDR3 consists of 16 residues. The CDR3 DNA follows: TGTGCCAGCAGCTTCCTGAGACACCGAGGAGGAAACACCATATATTTT. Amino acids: CASSFLRHRGGNTIYF.